These T cell receptor beta chains were read from a single sample in a study of CD8 T cells in ankylosing spondylitis. TCRdb called the 5' RACE reads again in MiXCR, with one record for every CDR3 protein. The sample carries about 800,000 distinct CDR3 sequences, approximately 12% recorded once. Sequenced input: blood, either unsorted or a sorted T cell fraction (not recorded which). These receptors were taken from a male donor with ankylosing spondylitis. Both conserved end residues are part of each CDR3. Each record gives: clone size, J gene, D gene, V gene, CDR3 DNA, CDR3 protein. A D gene is named only where the DNA matches it firmly. Only part of the rows carry a size: once, few, many, or a class if the clone is expanded.

>many|TRBJ2-1|-|TRBV29-1
TGCAGCGTTAGACCCGGGACTGGACTACTCAATGAGCAGTTCTTC
CSVRPGTGLLNEQFF
>-|TRBJ2-1|TRBD2|TRBV6-1
TGTGCCAGCAGACCTACCGGGACTAGTCTCTACAATGAGCAGTTCTTC
CASRPTGTSLYNEQFF
>many|TRBJ1-5|-|TRBV20-1
TGCAGTGCACCGACCCGGGGTGCAGCTAAGCCCCAGCATTTT
CSAPTRGAAKPQHF
>-|TRBJ1-3|TRBD1|TRBV5-1
TGCGCCAGCAGCACCGGGACAGGGACTGGAAACACCATATATTTT
CASSTGTGTGNTIYF
>many|TRBJ2-7|-|TRBV28
TGTGCCAGCAGTTTAGCGGGACACGTCTACGAGCAGTACTTC
CASSLAGHVYEQYF
>-|TRBJ1-2|-|TRBV20-1
TGCAGTGCTAGAGTTGGCCAGGGGATCGGCTACACCTTC
CSARVGQGIGYTF
>many|TRBJ1-4|-|TRBV12-3/TRBV12-4
TGTGCCAGCAGTTTCGATTGGGAAAAACTGTTTTTT
CASSFDWEKLFF
>-|TRBJ2-2|TRBD2|TRBV6-1
TGTGCCAGTGGACTAGCGGGGAACACCGGGGAGCTGTTTTTT
CASGLAGNTGELFF
>-|TRBJ2-2|TRBD1|TRBV7-2
TGTGCCAGCAGCTTATCCCAGGGGGCCGGGGAGCTGTTTTTT
CASSLSQGAGELFF
>many|TRBJ2-1|-|TRBV29-1
TGCAGCGTTGAAGCTCCCACATCCAGGGCCTACAATGAGCAGTTCTTC
CSVEAPTSRAYNEQFF
>few|TRBJ1-4|-|TRBV20-1
TGCAGTGCTAGTGATTGGCGGCTCGAAGTAAATGAAAAACTGTTTTTT
CSASDWRLEVNEKLFF
>many|TRBJ2-6|-|TRBV9
TGTGCCAGCAGCGTAGGGGGACGTACTGGGGCCAACGTCCTGACTTTC
CASSVGGRTGANVLTF